The sequence of this TCR beta chain was determined in a study of OX40 agonist ivuxolimab in advanced cancers. Whole-study context: Dose-escalation patients suffered from hepatocellular carcinoma, melanoma, renal cell or head and neck cancer. General observations from the study: Compared with others, partial responders at 0.1-3.0 mg/kg displayed clonal expansion among the lowest. Blood T cells, both CD4+ and CD8+, expanded clonally by week 6 at 0.1 to 3.0 mg/kg.

Details on this clone: The antigen remains unidentified.

The germline V gene has CDR1 SEHNR and CDR2 FQNEAQ (reference sequence). This CDR3 region has 16 residues. V was clipped by 5 bases and J by 4 bases; unmatched bases: 13. Produced via immunoSEQ multiplex PCR; TCRdb's table is partial and in-frame only. The sample shows 80,000 to 95,000 clones, 65% to 90% of them seen only once. Source: CD4+ or CD8+ T cells sorted from blood, taken in a trial of the OX40 agonist ivuxolimab. The chain couples TRBV7-9 to TRBJ2-7, with TRBD2 identical over 8 bases. The TCR was taken from an adult with an advanced solid tumor such as melanoma, head and neck, liver or kidney cancer. The CDR3 DNA follows: TGTGCCAGCAGCCACCGGTCCGGGGGGGCCTTTTACGAGCAGTACTTC. Translation gives CASSHRSGGAFYEQYF.